A selection of T cell receptor beta chains follows, all from one sample in a study of metastatic and nonmetastatic thyroid tumors. Using MiXCR, TCRdb re-called clones from the PCR reads. The data show about 15,000 clones, over 20% seen once. The sequencing sample was made of tumor tissue. The receptors originated from a female donor with papillary thyroid cancer or a benign thyroid nodule (not recorded which). Some clones in this sample may be carry-over from other donors' samples. The CDR3 runs from the conserved cysteine through the conserved F or W. D genes are given only for firm matches. A row's size may be missing; if present it is once, few, many or a size class.

J	V	size	D	CDR3	DNA
TRBJ2-7	TRBV20-1	medium-sized	TRBD2	CSASPLAGGYEQYF	TGCAGTGCTAGTCCGCTAGCGGGAGGCTACGAGCAGTACTTC
TRBJ2-3	TRBV4-3	.	.	CASSQDPHGDTQYF	TGCGCCAGCAGCCAAGATCCCCACGGGGATACGCAGTATTTT
TRBJ1-1	TRBV5-4	many	TRBD1	CASQAGGGSTEAFF	TGTGCCAGCCAGGCGGGAGGGGGCAGCACTGAAGCTTTCTTT
TRBJ2-7	TRBV6-1	.	TRBD1	CASRERLGQTGEQYF	TGTGCCAGCAGAGAAAGGTTGGGACAGACTGGCGAGCAGTACTTC
TRBJ2-7	TRBV7-9	.	.	CASSQVRPFYEQYF	TGTGCCAGCAGCCAGGTGAGGCCTTTCTACGAGCAGTACTTC
TRBJ2-5	TRBV4-1	many	TRBD2	CASSQEVAGGPRQTQYF	TGCGCCAGCAGCCAAGAGGTAGCGGGAGGGCCGCGGCAGACCCAGTACTTC
TRBJ1-1	TRBV7-8	.	TRBD1	CASSPTGTGSEAFF	TGTGCCAGCAGCCCTACGGGGACAGGGAGTGAAGCTTTCTTT
TRBJ1-2	TRBV7-8	many	TRBD1	CASSTERQGDYTF	TGTGCCAGCAGCACAGAGAGACAGGGAGACTACACCTTC
TRBJ2-7	TRBV11-2	.	.	CASSQGSYEQYF	TGTGCCAGCAGCCAGGGCAGCTACGAGCAGTACTTC
TRBJ1-1	TRBV7-8	many	.	CASTRAVGANTEAFF	TGTGCCAGCACCCGGGCGGTGGGGGCGAACACTGAAGCTTTCTTT
TRBJ2-7	TRBV5-4	many	.	CASSSPLSGSSYEQYF	TGTGCCAGCAGCTCACCCCTTAGCGGATCCTCCTACGAGCAGTACTTC
TRBJ2-1	TRBV7-9	many	TRBD2	CASSASGRLSYNEQFF	TGTGCCAGCAGCGCTAGCGGGAGGCTTTCGTACAATGAGCAGTTCTTC
TRBJ2-7	TRBV6-1	few	.	CASVGLRNNRGSYEQYF	TGTGCCAGTGTCGGCCTGAGAAACAACCGGGGCTCCTACGAGCAGTACTTC
TRBJ2-1	TRBV6-1	once	.	CASSERRGGTYTEHFF	TGTGCCAGCAGTGAACGGCGCGGGGGCACCTACACTGAGCATTTCTTC
TRBJ2-7	TRBV6-1	medium-sized	TRBD2	CASKTGLAAYEQYF	TGTGCCAGCAAAACCGGGCTAGCGGCCTACGAGCAGTACTTC
TRBJ2-5	TRBV6-1	medium-sized	.	CASSDGMRETQYF	TGTGCCAGCAGTGATGGAATGAGGGAGACCCAGTACTTC
TRBJ2-7	TRBV6-1	.	.	CASSPGTGPGEQYF	TGTGCCAGCAGCCCCGGGACGGGGCCGGGGGAGCAGTACTTC
TRBJ2-7	TRBV28	few	TRBD2	CASRLIGISGRYEQYF	TGTGCCAGCAGACTCATAGGGATTAGCGGGAGGTACGAGCAGTACTTC
TRBJ2-2	TRBV18	.	.	CATARRGGELFF	TGTGCCACCGCGCGAAGGGGCGGGGAGCTGTTTTTT
TRBJ1-3	TRBV5-1	.	.	CASSLGGSGNTIYF	TGCGCCAGCAGCTTGGGGGGCTCTGGAAACACCATATATTTT
TRBJ2-2	TRBV5-1	many	TRBD2	CASSPGLEGGELFF	TGCGCCAGCAGCCCGGGACTAGAGGGCGGGGAGCTGTTTTTT
TRBJ2-2	TRBV5-1	many	.	CASSLGGQSGELFF	TGCGCCAGCAGCTTGGGGGGACAATCCGGGGAGCTGTTTTTT